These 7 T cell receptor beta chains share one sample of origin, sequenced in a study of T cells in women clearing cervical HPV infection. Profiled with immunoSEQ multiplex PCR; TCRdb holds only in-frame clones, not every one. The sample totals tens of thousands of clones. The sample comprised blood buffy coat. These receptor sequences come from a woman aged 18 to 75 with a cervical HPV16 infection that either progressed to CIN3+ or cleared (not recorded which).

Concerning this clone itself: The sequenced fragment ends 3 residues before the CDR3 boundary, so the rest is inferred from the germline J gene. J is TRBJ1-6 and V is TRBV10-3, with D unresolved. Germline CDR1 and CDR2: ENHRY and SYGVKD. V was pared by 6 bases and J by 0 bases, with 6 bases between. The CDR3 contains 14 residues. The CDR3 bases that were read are TGTGCCATCAGCAGAGACTCCTATAATTCACCC. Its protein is CAISRDSYNSP. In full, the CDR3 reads CAISRDSYNSPLHF.

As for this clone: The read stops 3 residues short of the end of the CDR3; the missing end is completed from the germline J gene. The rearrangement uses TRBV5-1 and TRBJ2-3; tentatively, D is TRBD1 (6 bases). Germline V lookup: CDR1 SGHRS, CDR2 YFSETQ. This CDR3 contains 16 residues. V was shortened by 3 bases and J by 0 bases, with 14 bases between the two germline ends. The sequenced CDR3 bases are TGCGCCAGCAGCTCTTCGACAGGCCGAAGCACAGATACG. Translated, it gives CASSSSTGRSTDT. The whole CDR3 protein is CASSSSTGRSTDTQYF.

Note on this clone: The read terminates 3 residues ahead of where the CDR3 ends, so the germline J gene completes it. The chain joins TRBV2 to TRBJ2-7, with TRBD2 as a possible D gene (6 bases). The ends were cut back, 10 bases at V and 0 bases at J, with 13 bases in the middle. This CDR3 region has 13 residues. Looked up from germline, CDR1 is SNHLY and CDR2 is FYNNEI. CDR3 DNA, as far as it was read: TGTGCCACCCATGGGACTTCCTCCTACGAG. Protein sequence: CATHGTSSYE. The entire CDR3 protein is CATHGTSSYEQYF.

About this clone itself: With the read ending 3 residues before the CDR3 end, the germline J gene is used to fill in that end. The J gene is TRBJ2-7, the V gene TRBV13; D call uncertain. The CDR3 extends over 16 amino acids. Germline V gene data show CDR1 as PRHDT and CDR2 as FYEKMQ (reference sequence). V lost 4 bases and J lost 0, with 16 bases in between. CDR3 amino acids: CASSSASGLNSYEQYF. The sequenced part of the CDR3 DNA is TGTGCCAGCAGCTCCGCATCGGGTCTGAACTCCTACGAG.

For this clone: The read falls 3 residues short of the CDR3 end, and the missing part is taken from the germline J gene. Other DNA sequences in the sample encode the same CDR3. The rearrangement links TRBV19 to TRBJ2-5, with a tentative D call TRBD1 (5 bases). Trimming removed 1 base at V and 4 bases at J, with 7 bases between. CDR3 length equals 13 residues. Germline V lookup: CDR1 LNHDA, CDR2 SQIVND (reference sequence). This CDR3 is CASSIGGGETQYF. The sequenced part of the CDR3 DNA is TGTGCCAGTAGTATAGGGGGCGGAGAGACC.

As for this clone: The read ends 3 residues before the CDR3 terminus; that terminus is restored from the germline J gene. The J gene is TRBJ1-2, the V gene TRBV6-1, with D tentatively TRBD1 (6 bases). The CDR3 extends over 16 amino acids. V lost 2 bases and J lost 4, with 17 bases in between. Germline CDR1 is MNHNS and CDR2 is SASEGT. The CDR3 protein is CASSELGAGARYGYTF. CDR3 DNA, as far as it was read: TGTGCCAGCAGTGAATTGGGGGCAGGGGCCCGCTATGGC.

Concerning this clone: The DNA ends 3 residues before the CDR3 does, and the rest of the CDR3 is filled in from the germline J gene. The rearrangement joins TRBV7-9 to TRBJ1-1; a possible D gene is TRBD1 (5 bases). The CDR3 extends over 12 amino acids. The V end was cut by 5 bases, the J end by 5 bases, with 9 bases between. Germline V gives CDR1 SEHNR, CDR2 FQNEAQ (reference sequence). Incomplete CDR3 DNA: TGTGCCAGCAGCCGCAGGGCGACTGAA. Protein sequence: CASSRRATE. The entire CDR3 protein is CASSRRATEAFF.